The T cell receptor (beta chain) described here comes from a study of human T cells and chemical hapten exposure. Study-wide results and limits: Significantly more large CDR3 similarity clusters were formed by expanded TCRs than by controls.

Sample time point: patch test 2, 6 weeks after DPC sensitization. Treatment noted: therapeutic diphenylcyclopropenone sensitization with weekly scalp DPC. This clonotype appeared many times. Its antigen is still unknown. One entry per CDR3 protein results from TCRdb running MiXCR on the RACE reads. The sample contains fewer than 95,000 distinct CDR3 sequences, approximately 10% of which appear only once. The source material was whole blood, sampled in connection with sensitization to the hapten diphenylcyclopropenone (DPC). The sequence was collected from a man aged 35 to 55 with alopecia areata. Some clones in this sample may be carry-over from other donors' samples.

In nucleotides, the CDR3 is TGTGCCAGCAGCTTGATGACAGGGGGCGATGGCTACACCTTC. Protein product: CASSLMTGGDGYTF. The V and J genes are TRBV5-6 and TRBJ1-2, with TRBD1 identical over 10 bases. V lost 1 base to trimming and J lost 6 bases; unmatched junction nucleotides: 3. The germline gives CDR1 SGHDT, CDR2 YYEEEE. This CDR3 has 14 amino acids.